This T cell receptor (beta chain) was obtained from a study of cytomegalovirus exposure and HLA in healthy donors. PCR primers comprised 60 Vbeta and 13 Jbeta primers. The repertoire was sequenced with immunoSEQ multiplex PCR; TCRdb's copy has only in-frame clones and lacks some. The data show roughly 130,000 clones, with 80% seen just once and 1% held by the top ten. Healthy people donating bone marrow made up the donors. The length of the CDR3 is 16 residues. CDR1 SEHNR and CDR2 FQNEAQ come from the germline V gene (reference sequence). Trimming removed 5 bases from V and 3 bases from J; junction bases left unmatched: 10. General observations from the study: Using the classifier, cytomegalovirus status was reportedly diagnosed with high specificity and sensitivity.

Regarding this clone: Its antigen remains unidentified.

The gene calls are TRBV7-9 and TRBJ1-5; 7 nucleotides match TRBD1. This clonotype was sampled from a man aged 40-55 years in good health and CMV-seronegative. The sample comprised PBMCs. CDR3 loop: CASSLDRVDVNQPQHF. The CDR3 DNA follows: TGTGCCAGCAGCCTTGACAGGGTCGACGTCAATCAGCCCCAGCATTTT.